The 15 T cell receptor beta chains below all came from one sample that was sequenced in a study of blood T cell repertoires in COVID-19. The data were produced by immunoSEQ multiplex PCR, yet TCRdb's version contains in-frame clones alone and is incomplete. The table includes around 200,000 clones, roughly 87% detected once. The specimen was PBMCs or T cells enriched from blood (not recorded which). The receptors here all came from a man aged 18 to 29 with acute COVID-19.

In its sample, this clone was seen a few times. The rearrangement uses TRBV28 and TRBJ2-5; TRBD1 matches 7 bases. The CDR3 contains 17 residues. Germline CDR1 MDHEN, CDR2 SYDVKM. V gave up 7 bases and J gave up 5 bases; unmatched junction bases: 19. DNA of the CDR3: TGTGCCAGCATGGGGTCCGTACAGGGGAAATTTTTGGAGACCCAGTACTTC. As protein: CASMGSVQGKFLETQYF.

The chain uses TRBV27 and TRBJ1-4, with D tentatively TRBD1 (5 bases). Germline CDR1 MNHEY, CDR2 SMNVEV (reference sequence). Trimming pared 6 bases from V and 8 bases from J, leaving 13 bases between. The CDR3 consists of 13 residues. CDR3 nucleotide sequence: TGTGCCAGCAGGATCTCAACAGGCGAAAAACTGTTTTTT. As protein: CASRISTGEKLFF. The complete variable domain, with remaining parts taken from reference TRBV27 and TRBJ1-4, reads EAQVTQNPRYLITVTGKKLTVTCSQNMNHEYMSWYRQDPGLGLRQIYYSMNVEVTDKGDVPEGYKVSRKEKRNFPLILESPSPNQTSLYFCASRISTGEKLFFGSGTQLSVL.

The rearrangement joins TRBV5-5 to TRBJ2-7; 11 nucleotides line up with TRBD2. The CDR3 runs to 15 residues. J was trimmed by 7 bases and V by 5 bases; bases with no gene match: 11. Germline CDR1 SGHKS, CDR2 YYEKEE (reference sequence). The CDR3 DNA reads TGTGCCAGCAGATCTACTAGCGGGAGTTCCCGAGAGCAGTACTTC. Protein sequence: CASRSTSGSSREQYF.

This chain joins TRBV13 and TRBJ2-3; 10 bases fit TRBD1. With 5 bases clipped from V and 4 bases from J, the junction kept 3 bases outside the gene matches. The CDR3 covers 14 residues. Germline CDR1 PRHDT, CDR2 FYEKMQ (reference sequence). CDR3 coding DNA: TGTGCCAGCAGCGTCGGACAGGGGGCAGATACGCAGTATTTT. Amino acids: CASSVGQGADTQYF.

The sample holds one count of this clone. V and J are TRBV5-1 and TRBJ1-1, with unresolved D. The length of the CDR3 is 15 residues. Germline V gene lookup returns CDR1 SGHRS and CDR2 YFSETQ. V was cut by 0 bases and J by 2 bases, with 11 bases left in between. The CDR3 loop reads CASSLELRQNTEAFF. The CDR3 region has the DNA TGCGCCAGCAGCTTGGAATTGCGACAAAACACTGAAGCTTTCTTT. The full variable domain, completed using reference TRBV5-1 and TRBJ1-1, is KAGVTQTPRYLIKTRGQQVTLSCSPISGHRSVSWYQQTPGQGLQFLFEYFSETQRNKGNFPGRFSGRQFSNSRSEMNVSTLELGDSALYLCASSLELRQNTEAFFGQGTRLTVV.

The chain carries TRBV29-1 and TRBJ2-7, with 10 bases that match TRBD1. V was clipped by 7 bases and J by 5 bases; unmatched bases: 11. Germline CDR1 and CDR2: SQVTM and ANQGSEA. CDR3 length: 14 amino acids. CDR3 coding DNA: TGCAGCGCGGCGCGCGGGACAGGGGACCACGAGCAGTACTTC. Translating gives CSAARGTGDHEQYF.

The chain uses TRBV29-1 and TRBJ2-1; 8 bases are a match to TRBD2. V lost 4 bases to trimming and J lost 4 bases; unmatched junction nucleotides: 6. Germline V lookup: CDR1 SQVTM, CDR2 ANQGSEA. This CDR3 is built from 14 residues. The CDR3, as DNA: TGCAGCGTTGTAGTCGGGAGGGGATACAATGAGCAGTTCTTC. Amino acids: CSVVVGRGYNEQFF.

The V call is TRBV19, the J call TRBJ1-1; no clear D. V was shortened by 9 bases and J by 4 bases, with 12 bases between the two germline ends. This CDR3 is built from 12 residues. Germline CDR1 LNHDA, CDR2 SQIVND (reference sequence). CDR3 sequence (DNA): TGTGCCAGCCGAGGGTTTCCCACTGAAGCTTTCTTT. Encoded protein: CASRGFPTEAFF. The full variable domain, completed using reference TRBV19 and TRBJ1-1, is DGGITQSPKYLFRKEGQNVTLSCEQNLNHDAMYWYRQDPGQGLRLIYYSQIVNDFQKGDIAEGYSVSREKKESFPLTVTSAQKNPTAFYLCASRGFPTEAFFGQGTRLTVV.

The J gene is TRBJ1-1, the V gene TRBV30; D gene ambiguous. V lost 5 bases and J lost 4, with 11 bases in between. Per germline, CDR1 GTSNPN and CDR2 SVGIG (reference sequence). The length of the CDR3 is 12 residues. Here the CDR3 reads CAWSVLSTEAFF. CDR3 bases: TGTGCCTGGTCGGTTCTCTCCACTGAAGCTTTCTTT.

This chain links TRBV30 with TRBJ1-3; D is uncertain. The CDR3 runs 12 residues. The ends were cut back, 7 bases at V and 0 bases at J, with 7 bases in the middle. The germline V gene has CDR1 GTSNPN and CDR2 SVGIG (reference sequence). CDR3 coding DNA: TGTGCCTCGCGGGGCTCTGGAAACACCATATATTTT. Amino acids: CASRGSGNTIYF.

This chain links TRBV10-3 with TRBJ2-1; D not certain. This CDR3 is 14 amino acids long. Between the trimmed V and J ends, which lost 8 bases and 11 bases, there was a span of 22 bases. Germline V CDR1 and CDR2: ENHRY, SYGVKD. CDR3 sequence (DNA): TGTGCCATCTCCTATCAGACGGCTGAGGATAAGCAGTTCTTC. It encodes CAISYQTAEDKQFF.

V gene TRBV14 combines with J gene TRBJ2-7; D remains ambiguous. In germline, CDR1 is SGHDN, CDR2 FVKESK. With 4 bases removed from V and 6 bases from J, the gap between germline ends came to 13 bases. The length of the CDR3 is 13 residues. CDR3 loop: CASSLRLDSEQYF. The CDR3 DNA is TGTGCCAGCAGCCTTCGACTCGACTCCGAGCAGTACTTC. Drawing the rest from reference TRBV14 and TRBJ2-7, the complete variable domain is EAGVTQFPSHSVIEKGQTVTLRCDPISGHDNLYWYRRVMGKEIKFLLHFVKESKQDESGMPNNRFLAERTGGTYSTLKVQPAELEDSGVYFCASSLRLDSEQYFGPGTRLTVT.

J is TRBJ2-1 and V is TRBV5-6, with 11 positions matching TRBD2. After removal of 0 bases from V and 8 bases from J, the junction contained 1 base not matched to a gene. CDR3 size: 14 residues. Germline-derived CDR1 and CDR2 are SGHDT and YYEEEE. The chain's CDR3 is CASSLGLAGYEQFF. The CDR3 region has the DNA TGTGCCAGCAGCTTGGGACTAGCGGGATATGAGCAGTTCTTC. The full variable domain, its missing parts supplied by reference TRBV5-6 and TRBJ2-1, is DAGVTQSPTHLIKTRGQQVTLRCSPKSGHDTVSWYQQALGQGPQFIFQYYEEEERQRGNFPDRFSGHQFPNYSSELNVNALLLGDSALYLCASSLGLAGYEQFFGPGTRLTVL.

This clone occurred once. This chain connects TRBV28 to TRBJ2-7; the D is unclear. Germline CDR1 reads MDHEN; CDR2 reads SYDVKM. V shed 3 bases and J shed 5 bases, with 11 bases lying between them. This CDR3 region has 13 residues. The CDR3 bases are TGTGCCAGCAGTTTGGCAGGAAGTAACGAGCAGTACTTC. Translating it yields CASSLAGSNEQYF.

The CDR3 region is CASSLGQVFKETQYF. CDR3 bases: TGTGCCAGCAGTTTGGGACAGGTATTTAAAGAGACCCAGTACTTC. This chain links TRBV28 with TRBJ2-5; TRBD1 matches 8 bases. Germline V lookup: CDR1 MDHEN, CDR2 SYDVKM. The CDR3 loop spans 15 amino acids. The V gene end was trimmed by 3 bases and the J gene end by 3 bases; junction bases not matched to a gene: 6.